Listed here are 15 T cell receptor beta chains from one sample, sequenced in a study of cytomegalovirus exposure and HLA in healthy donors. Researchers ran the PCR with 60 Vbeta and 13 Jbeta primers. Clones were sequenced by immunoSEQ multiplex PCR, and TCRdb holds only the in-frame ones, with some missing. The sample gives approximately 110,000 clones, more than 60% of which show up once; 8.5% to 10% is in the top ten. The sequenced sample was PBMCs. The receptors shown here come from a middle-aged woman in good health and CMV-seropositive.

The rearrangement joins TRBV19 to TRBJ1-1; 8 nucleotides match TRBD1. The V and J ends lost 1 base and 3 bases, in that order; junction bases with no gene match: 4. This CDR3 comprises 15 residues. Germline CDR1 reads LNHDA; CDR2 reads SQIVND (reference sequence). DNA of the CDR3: TGTGCCAGTAGTATAGGGACAGGGCTGGACACTGAAGCTTTCTTT. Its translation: CASSIGTGLDTEAFF. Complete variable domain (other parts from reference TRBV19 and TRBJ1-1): DGGITQSPKYLFRKEGQNVTLSCEQNLNHDAMYWYRQDPGQGLRLIYYSQIVNDFQKGDIAEGYSVSREKKESFPLTVTSAQKNPTAFYLCASSIGTGLDTEAFFGQGTRLTVV.

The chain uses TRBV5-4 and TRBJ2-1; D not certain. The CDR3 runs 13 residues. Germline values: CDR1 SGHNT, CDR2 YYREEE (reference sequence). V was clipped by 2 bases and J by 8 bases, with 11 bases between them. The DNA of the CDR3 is TGTGCCAGCAGCTTATCGGTTGTCGATGAGCAGTTCTTC. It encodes CASSLSVVDEQFF.

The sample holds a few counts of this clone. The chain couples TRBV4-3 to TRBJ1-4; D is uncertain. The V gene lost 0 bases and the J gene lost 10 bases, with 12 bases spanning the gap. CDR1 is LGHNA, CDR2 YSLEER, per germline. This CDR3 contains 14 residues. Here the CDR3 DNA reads TGCGCCAGCAGCCAAGATGGTGAGGTAGCAAAACTGTTTTTT. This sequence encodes CASSQDGEVAKLFF.

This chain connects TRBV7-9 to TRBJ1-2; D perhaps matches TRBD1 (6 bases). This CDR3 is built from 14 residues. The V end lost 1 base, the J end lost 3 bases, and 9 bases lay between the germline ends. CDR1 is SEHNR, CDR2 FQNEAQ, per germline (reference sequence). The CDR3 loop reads CASSLGQDDYGYTF. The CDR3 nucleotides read TGTGCCAGCAGCTTAGGACAGGACGACTATGGCTACACCTTC. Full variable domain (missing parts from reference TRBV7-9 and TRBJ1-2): DTGVSQNPRHKITKRGQNVTFRCDPISEHNRLYWYRQTLGQGPEFLTYFQNEAQLEKSRLLSDRFSAERPKGSFSTLEIQRTEQGDSAMYLCASSLGQDDYGYTFGSGTRLTVV.

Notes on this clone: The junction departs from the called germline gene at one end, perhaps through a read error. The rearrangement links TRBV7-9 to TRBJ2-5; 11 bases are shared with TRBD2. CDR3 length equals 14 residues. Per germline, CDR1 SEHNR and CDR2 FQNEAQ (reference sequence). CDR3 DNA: TGTTCCAGCAGCTTAGCGGGGGGGGAGGAGACCCAGTACTTC. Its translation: CSSSLAGGEETQYF.

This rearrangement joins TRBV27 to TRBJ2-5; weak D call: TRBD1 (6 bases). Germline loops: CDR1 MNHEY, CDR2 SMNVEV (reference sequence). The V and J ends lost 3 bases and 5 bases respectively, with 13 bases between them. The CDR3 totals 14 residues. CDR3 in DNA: TGTGCCAGCAGTTTCAGGGGCTCGTGGGAGACCCAGTACTTC. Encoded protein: CASSFRGSWETQYF.

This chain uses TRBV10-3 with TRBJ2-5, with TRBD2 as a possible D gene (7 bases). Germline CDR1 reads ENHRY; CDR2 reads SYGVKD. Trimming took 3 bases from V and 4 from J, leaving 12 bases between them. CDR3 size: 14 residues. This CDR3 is CAISDGGGGETQYF. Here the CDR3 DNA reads TGTGCCATCAGTGACGGGGGAGGGGGAGAGACCCAGTACTTC.

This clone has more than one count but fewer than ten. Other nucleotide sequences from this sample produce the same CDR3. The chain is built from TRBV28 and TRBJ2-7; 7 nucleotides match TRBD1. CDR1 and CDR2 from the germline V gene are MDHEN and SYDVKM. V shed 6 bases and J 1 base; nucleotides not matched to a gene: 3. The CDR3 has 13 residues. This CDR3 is CASSSGQSYEQYF. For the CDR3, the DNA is TGTGCCAGCAGCTCGGGACAGTCCTACGAGCAGTACTTC.

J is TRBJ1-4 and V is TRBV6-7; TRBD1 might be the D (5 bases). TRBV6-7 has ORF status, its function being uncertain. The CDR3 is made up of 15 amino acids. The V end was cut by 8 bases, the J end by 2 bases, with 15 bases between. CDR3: CASVKPGVTNEKLFF. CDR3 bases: TGTGCCAGCGTAAAACCGGGGGTTACTAATGAAAAACTGTTTTTT.

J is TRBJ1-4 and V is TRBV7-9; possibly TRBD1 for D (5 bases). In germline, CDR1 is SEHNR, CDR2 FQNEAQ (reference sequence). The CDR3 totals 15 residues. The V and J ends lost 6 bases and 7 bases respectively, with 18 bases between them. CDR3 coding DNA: TGTGCCAGCAGTTCGACCCAGGGATATTTTGAAAAACTGTTTTTT. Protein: CASSSTQGYFEKLFF.

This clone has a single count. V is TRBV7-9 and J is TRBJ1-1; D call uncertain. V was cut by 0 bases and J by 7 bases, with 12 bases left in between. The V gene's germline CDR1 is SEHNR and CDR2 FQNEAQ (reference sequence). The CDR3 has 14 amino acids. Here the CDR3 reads CASSLARDMGEAFF. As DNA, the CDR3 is TGTGCCAGCAGCTTAGCTCGGGATATGGGTGAAGCTTTCTTT.

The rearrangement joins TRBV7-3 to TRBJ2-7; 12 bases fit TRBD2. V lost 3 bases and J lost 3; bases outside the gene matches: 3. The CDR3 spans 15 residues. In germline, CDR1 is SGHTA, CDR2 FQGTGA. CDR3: CASSFGLAGIYEQYF. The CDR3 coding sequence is TGTGCCAGCAGCTTTGGACTAGCGGGGATCTACGAGCAGTACTTC. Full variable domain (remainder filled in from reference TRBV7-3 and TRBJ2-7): GAGVSQTPSNKVTEKGKYVELRCDPISGHTALYWYRQSLGQGPEFLIYFQGTGAADDSGLPNDRFFAVRPEGSVSTLKIQRTERGDSAVYLCASSFGLAGIYEQYFGPGTRLTVT.

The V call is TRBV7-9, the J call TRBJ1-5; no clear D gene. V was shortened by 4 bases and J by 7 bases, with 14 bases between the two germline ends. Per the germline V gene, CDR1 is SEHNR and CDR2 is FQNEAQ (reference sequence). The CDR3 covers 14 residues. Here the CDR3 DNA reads TGTGCCAGCAGCTCTGCCGGGGTGCGCCAGCCCCAGCATTTT. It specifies CASSSAGVRQPQHF.

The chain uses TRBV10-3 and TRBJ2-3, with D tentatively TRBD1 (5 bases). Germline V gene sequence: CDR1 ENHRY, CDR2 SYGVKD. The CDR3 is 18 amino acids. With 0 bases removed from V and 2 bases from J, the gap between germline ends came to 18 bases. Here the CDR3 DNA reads TGTGCCATCAGTGAGTCGATTATTAGGGGAACGTACACAGATACGCAGTATTTT. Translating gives CAISESIIRGTYTDTQYF.

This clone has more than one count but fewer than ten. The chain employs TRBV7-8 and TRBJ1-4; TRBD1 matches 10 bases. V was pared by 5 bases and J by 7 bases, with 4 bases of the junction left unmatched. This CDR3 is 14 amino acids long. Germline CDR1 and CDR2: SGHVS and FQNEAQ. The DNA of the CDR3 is TGTGCCAGCAGCCGGACAGGGGGGTCTGAAAAACTGTTTTTT. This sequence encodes CASSRTGGSEKLFF. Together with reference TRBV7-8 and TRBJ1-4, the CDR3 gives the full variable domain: GAGVSQSPRYKVAKRGQDVALRCDPISGHVSLFWYQQALGQGPEFLTYFQNEAQLDKSGLPSDRFFAERPEGSVSTLKIQRTQQEDSAVYLCASSRTGGSEKLFFGSGTQLSVL.